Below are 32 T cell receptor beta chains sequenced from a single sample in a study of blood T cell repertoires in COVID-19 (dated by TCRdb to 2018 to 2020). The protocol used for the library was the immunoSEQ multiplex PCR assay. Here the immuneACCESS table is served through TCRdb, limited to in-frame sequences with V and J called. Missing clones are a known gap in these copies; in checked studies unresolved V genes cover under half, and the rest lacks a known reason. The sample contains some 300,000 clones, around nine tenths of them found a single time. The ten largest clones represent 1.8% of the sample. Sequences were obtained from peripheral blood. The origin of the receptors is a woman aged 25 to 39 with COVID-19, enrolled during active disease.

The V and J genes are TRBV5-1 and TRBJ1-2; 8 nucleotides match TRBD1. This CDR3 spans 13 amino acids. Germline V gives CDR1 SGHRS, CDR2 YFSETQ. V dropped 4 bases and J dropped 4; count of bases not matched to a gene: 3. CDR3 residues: CASSPGQGYGYTF. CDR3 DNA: TGCGCCAGCAGCCCAGGACAGGGCTATGGCTACACCTTC.

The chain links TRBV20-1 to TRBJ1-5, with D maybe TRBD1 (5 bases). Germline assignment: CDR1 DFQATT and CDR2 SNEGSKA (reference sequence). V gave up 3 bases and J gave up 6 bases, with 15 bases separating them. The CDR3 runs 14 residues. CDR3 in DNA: TGCAGTGCTAGTGATCCCCCAAGGGGTCAGCCCCAGCATTTT. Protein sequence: CSASDPPRGQPQHF.

CDR3 in amino acids: CASSSILADPQANYGYTF. The CDR3 DNA follows: TGTGCCAGCAGCTCCATACTCGCGGATCCGCAAGCTAACTATGGCTACACCTTC. The chain combines TRBV11-3 with TRBJ1-2; unclear D gene. V lost 4 bases and J 0 bases, leaving 21 bases between the germline ends. Germline V gene data show CDR1 as SGHNT and CDR2 as YENEEA. The CDR3 is made up of 18 amino acids.

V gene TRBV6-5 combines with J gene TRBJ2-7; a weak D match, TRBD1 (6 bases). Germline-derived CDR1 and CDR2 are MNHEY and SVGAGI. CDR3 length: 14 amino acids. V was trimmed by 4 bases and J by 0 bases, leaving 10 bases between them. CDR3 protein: CASSSSRGSYEQYV. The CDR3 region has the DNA TGTGCCAGCAGTTCATCCAGGGGCTCCTACGAGCAGTACGTC.

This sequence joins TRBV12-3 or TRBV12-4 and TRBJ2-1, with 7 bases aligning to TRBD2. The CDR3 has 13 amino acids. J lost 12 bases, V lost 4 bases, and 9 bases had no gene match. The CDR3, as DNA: TGTGCCAGCAGTTCACAGCAAGCGGGGTGGCAGTTCTTC. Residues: CASSSQQAGWQFF.

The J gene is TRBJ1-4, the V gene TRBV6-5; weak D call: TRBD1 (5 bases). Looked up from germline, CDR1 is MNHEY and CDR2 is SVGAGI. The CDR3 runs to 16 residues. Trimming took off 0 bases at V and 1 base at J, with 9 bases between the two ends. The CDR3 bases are TGTGCCAGCAGTTACTCGATGGGGGGAACTAATGAAAAACTGTTTTTT. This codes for CASSYSMGGTNEKLFF.

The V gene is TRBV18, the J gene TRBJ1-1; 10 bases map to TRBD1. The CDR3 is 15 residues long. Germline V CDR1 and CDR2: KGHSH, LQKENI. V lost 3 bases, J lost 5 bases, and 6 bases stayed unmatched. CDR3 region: CASSPRQGAYTEAFF. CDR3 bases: TGTGCCAGCTCACCGCGACAGGGGGCATATACTGAAGCTTTCTTT.

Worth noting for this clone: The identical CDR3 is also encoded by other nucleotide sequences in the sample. Here the CDR3 DNA reads TGTGCCAGCAGTTTGTCAGGGTCGGGCTACACCTTC. It translates to CASSLSGSGYTF. V gene TRBV12-3 or TRBV12-4 combines with J gene TRBJ1-2; possibly TRBD1 for D (5 bases). V lost 3 bases to trimming and J lost 8 bases, with 10 bases between them. This CDR3 spans 12 amino acids.

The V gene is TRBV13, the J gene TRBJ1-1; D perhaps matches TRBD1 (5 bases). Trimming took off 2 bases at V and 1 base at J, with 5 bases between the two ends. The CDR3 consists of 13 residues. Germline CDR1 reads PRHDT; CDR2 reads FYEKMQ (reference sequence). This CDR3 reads CASSLRGNTEAFF. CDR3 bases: TGTGCCAGCAGCTTAAGGGGGAACACTGAAGCTTTCTTT.

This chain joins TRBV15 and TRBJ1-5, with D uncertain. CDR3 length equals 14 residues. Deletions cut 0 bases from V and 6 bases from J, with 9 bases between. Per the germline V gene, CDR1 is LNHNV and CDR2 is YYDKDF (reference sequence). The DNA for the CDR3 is TGTGCCACCAGCAGAGATGAGGGCGGTCAGCCCCAGCATTTT. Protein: CATSRDEGGQPQHF.

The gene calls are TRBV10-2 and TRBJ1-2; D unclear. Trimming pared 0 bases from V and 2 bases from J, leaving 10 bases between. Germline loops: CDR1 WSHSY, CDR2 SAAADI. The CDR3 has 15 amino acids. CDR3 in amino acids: CASSESSWSNYGYTF. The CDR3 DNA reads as TGCGCCAGCAGTGAGTCTAGTTGGTCGAACTATGGCTACACCTTC.

CDR3 DNA sequence: TGTGCCAGCAGTCCCGCGGGGCGCTCTGGAAACACCATATATTTT. Translated: CASSPAGRSGNTIYF. The chain recombines TRBV27 with TRBJ1-3; perhaps TRBD1 as D (5 bases). The CDR3 runs 15 residues. Trimming pared 5 bases from V and 0 bases from J, leaving 11 bases between. The germline V gene has CDR1 MNHEY and CDR2 SMNVEV (reference sequence).

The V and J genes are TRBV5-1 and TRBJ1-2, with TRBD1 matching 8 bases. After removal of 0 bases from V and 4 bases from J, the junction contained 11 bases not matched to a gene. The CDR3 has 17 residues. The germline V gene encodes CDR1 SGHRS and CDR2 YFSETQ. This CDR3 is CASSLGDRTGMAYGYTF. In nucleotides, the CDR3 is TGCGCCAGCAGCTTGGGGGACAGGACTGGTATGGCCTATGGCTACACCTTC.

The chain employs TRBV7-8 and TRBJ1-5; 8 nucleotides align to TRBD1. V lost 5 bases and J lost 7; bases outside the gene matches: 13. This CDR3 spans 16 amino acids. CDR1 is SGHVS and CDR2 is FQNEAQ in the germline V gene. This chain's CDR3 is CASSQGLDRVTQPQHF. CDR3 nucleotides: TGTGCCAGCAGCCAGGGTTTGGACAGGGTAACCCAGCCCCAGCATTTT.

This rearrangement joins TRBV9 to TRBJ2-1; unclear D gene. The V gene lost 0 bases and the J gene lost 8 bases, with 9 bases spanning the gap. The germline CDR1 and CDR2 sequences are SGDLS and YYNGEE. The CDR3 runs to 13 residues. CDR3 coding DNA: TGTGCCAGCAGCGTAGCTGATCGCGATGAGCAGTTCTTC. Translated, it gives CASSVADRDEQFF.

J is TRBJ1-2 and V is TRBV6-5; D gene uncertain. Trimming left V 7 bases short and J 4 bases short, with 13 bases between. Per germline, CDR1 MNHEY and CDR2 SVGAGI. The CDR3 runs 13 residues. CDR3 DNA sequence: TGTGCCAGCACCAGCGGCCGCGTCTATGGCTACACCTTC. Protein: CASTSGRVYGYTF.

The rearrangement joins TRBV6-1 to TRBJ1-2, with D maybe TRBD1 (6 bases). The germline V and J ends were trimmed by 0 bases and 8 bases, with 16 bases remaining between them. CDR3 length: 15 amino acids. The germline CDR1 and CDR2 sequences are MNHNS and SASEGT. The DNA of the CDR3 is TGTGCCAGCAGTGAAGCGCTTGGGGGGGCTGTCGGCTACACCTTC. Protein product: CASSEALGGAVGYTF.

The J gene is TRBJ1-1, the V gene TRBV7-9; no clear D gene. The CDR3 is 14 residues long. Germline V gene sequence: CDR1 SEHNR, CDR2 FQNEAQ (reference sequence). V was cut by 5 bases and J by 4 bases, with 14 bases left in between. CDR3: CASSHQWESTEAFF. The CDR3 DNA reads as TGTGCCAGCAGCCATCAGTGGGAGAGCACTGAAGCTTTCTTT.

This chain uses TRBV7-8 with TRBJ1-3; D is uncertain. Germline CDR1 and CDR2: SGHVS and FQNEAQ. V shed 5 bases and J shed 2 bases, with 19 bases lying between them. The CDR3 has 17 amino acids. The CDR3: CASSPTRRGYTGNTIYF. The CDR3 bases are TGTGCCAGCAGCCCAACCCGGCGGGGATATACTGGAAACACCATATATTTT.

The CDR3 protein is CASSPQLAGGRWETQYF. CDR3 nucleotides: TGTGCCAGCAGCCCTCAACTAGCGGGGGGGCGTTGGGAGACCCAGTACTTC. The chain couples TRBV7-2 to TRBJ2-5; 13 positions agree with TRBD2. This CDR3 spans 17 amino acids. V shed 5 bases, J shed 5 bases, and the junction held 11 bases outside the gene matches. In germline, CDR1 is SGHTA, CDR2 FQGNSA.

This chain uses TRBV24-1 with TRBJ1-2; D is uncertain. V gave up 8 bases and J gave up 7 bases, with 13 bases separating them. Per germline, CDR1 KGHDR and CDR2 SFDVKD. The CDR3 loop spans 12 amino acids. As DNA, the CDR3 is TGTGCCACCACCCCGAGCGGAGGTGGCTACACCTTC. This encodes CATTPSGGGYTF.

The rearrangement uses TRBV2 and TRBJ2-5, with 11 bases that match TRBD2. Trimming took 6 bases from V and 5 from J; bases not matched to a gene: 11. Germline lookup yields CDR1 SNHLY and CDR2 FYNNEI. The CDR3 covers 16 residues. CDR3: CASRKSLAGGTETQYF. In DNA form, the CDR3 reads TGTGCCAGCAGGAAGAGTCTAGCGGGGGGTACGGAGACCCAGTACTTC.

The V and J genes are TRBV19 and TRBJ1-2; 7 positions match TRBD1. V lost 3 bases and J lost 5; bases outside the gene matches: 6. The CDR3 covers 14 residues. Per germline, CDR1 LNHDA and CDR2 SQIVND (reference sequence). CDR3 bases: TGTGCCAGTAGTATCCTCGGACAGGATTATGGCTACACCTTC. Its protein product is CASSILGQDYGYTF.

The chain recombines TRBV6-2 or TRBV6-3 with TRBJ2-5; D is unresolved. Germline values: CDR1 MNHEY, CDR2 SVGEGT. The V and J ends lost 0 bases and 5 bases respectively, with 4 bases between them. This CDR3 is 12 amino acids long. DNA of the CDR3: TGTGCCAGCAGTTACTCGAGGGAGACCCAGTACTTC. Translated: CASSYSRETQYF.

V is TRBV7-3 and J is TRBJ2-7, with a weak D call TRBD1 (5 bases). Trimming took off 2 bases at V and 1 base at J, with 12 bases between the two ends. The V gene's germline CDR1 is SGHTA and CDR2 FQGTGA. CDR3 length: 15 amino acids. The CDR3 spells CASSLGAGVSYEQYF. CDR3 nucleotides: TGTGCCAGCAGCTTAGGGGCAGGTGTTTCCTACGAGCAGTACTTC. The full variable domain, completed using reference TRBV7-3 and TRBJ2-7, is GAGVSQTPSNKVTEKGKYVELRCDPISGHTALYWYRQSLGQGPEFLIYFQGTGAADDSGLPNDRFFAVRPEGSVSTLKIQRTERGDSAVYLCASSLGAGVSYEQYFGPGTRLTVT.

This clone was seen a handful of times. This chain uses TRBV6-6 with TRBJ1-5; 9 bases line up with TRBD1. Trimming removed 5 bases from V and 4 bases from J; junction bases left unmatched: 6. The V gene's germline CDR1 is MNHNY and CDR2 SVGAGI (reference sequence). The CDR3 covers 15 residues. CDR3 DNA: TGTGCCAGCAGTCGGGACAGGGTTGAAAATCAGCCCCAGCATTTT. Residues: CASSRDRVENQPQHF.

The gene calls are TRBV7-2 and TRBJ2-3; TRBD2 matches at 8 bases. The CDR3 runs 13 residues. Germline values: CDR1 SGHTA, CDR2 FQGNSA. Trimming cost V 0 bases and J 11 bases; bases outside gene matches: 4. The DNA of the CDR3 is TGTGCCAGCAGCTTAGCTAGACGGGGGGGGCAGTATTTT. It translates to CASSLARRGGQYF. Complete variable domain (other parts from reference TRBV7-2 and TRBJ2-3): GAGVSQSPSNKVTEKGKDVELRCDPISGHTALYWYRQSLGQGLEFLIYFQGNSAPDKSGLPSDRFSAERTGGSVSTLTIQRTQQEDSAVYLCASSLARRGGQYFGPGTRLTVL.

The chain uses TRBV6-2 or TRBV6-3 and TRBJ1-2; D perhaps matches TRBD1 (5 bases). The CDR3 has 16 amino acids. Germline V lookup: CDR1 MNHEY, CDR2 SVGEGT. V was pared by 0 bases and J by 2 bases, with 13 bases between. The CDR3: CASSYSPGERNYGYTF. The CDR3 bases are TGTGCCAGCAGTTACTCGCCGGGGGAAAGGAACTATGGCTACACCTTC.

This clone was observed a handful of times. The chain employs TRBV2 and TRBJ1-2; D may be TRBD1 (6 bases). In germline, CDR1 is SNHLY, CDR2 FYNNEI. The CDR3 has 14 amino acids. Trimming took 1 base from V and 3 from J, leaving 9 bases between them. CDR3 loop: CASSEEQGDYGYTF. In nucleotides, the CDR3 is TGTGCCAGCAGTGAAGAACAGGGTGACTATGGCTACACCTTC.

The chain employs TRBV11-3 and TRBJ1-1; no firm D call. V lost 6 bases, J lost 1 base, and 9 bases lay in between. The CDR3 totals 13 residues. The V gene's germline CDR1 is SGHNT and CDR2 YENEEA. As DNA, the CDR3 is TGTGCCAGCAGGAAACAGCAGAACACTGAAGCTTTCTTT. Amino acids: CASRKQQNTEAFF. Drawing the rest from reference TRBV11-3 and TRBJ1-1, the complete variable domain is EAGVVQSPRYKIIEKKQPVAFWCNPISGHNTLYWYLQNLGQGPELLIRYENEEAVDDSQLPKDRFSAERLKGVDSTLKIQPAELGDSAVYLCASRKQQNTEAFFGQGTRLTVV.

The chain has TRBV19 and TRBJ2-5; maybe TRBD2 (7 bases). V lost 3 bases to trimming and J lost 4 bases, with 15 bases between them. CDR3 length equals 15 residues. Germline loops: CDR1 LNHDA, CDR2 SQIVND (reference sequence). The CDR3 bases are TGTGCCAGTAGTATGGACGGGGGGCGCGGAGAGACCCAGTACTTC. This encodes CASSMDGGRGETQYF.

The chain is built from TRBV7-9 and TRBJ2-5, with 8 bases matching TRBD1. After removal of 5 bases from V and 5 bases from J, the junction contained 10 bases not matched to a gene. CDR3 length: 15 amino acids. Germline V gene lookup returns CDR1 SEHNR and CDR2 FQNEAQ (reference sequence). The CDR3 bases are TGTGCCAGCAGCACCGGGACAGGCCTAGGGGAGACCCAGTACTTC. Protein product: CASSTGTGLGETQYF. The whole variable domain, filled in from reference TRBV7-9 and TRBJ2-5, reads DTGVSQNPRHKITKRGQNVTFRCDPISEHNRLYWYRQTLGQGPEFLTYFQNEAQLEKSRLLSDRFSAERPKGSFSTLEIQRTEQGDSAMYLCASSTGTGLGETQYFGPGTRLLVL.